This TCR beta chain was captured by sequencing in a study of T cell repertoires in cytomegalovirus infection. Study context: TCR beta signatures that were public indicated CMV infection and matching HLA type.

This CDR3 has 14 amino acids. Germline lookup yields CDR1 SEHNR and CDR2 FQNEAQ (reference sequence). Notes on the study in general: Predominance within the ex vivo response was attributable to HLA-C-restricted CMV-specific TCR beta clonotypes. Using cumulative public TCR beta family frequency, the authors identified those who carried CMV together with the relevant HLA.

A note on this clonotype: What it binds is unknown. One end of the junction is discordant with germline, which a read error may explain.

MiXCR, run by TCRdb on the reads, gives a single entry per CDR3 protein. The table has fewer than 130,000 distinct CDR3 sequences, around 40% seen once. The rearrangement links TRBV7-9 to TRBJ2-3; the D is unclear. Source: CD8+ T cells from cultured PBMCs, taken from culture after CMV antigen stimulation. This clonotype was sampled from a human donor in good health (CMV status not recorded). Some clones in this sample may be carry-over from other donors' samples. The CDR3 nucleotides read TGTGCCAGCGGCTTAGCTGGGGTCACAGATACGCAGTATTTT. The encoded protein is CASGLAGVTDTQYF.